This T cell receptor beta chain was recorded in a study of post-analysis software for immune sequencing data. Study as a whole: Relapsing-remitting, secondary progressive and progressive-relapsing multiple sclerosis were all included among the disease courses. Study-level points and caveats: F-measure co-clustering was strong for batch-matched samples. Several TRBV segments (TRBV5-6, TRBV5-1 and TRBV20-1 among them) occurred more frequently in patients than in controls. The study found significantly lower normalized Chao1 diversity in multiple sclerosis patients than in controls.

This CDR3 spans 19 amino acids. Germline values: CDR1 ENHRY, CDR2 SYGVKD. With 3 bases clipped from V and 0 bases from J, the junction kept 13 bases outside the gene matches. TCR beta cDNA libraries included unique molecular identifiers. A population of roughly 0.9 to 11 million T cells gave rise to 400,000 to 550,000 cDNA molecules. TCRdb used MiXCR to reprocess the PCR reads, holding one entry per CDR3 protein. The table has about 620,000 distinct CDR3 sequences, roughly 45% seen once. As to this clonotype: Its matching antigen is unknown.

The clonotype originates from a girl between 5 and 17 years old with multiple sclerosis. The sequencing input was blood. The J gene is TRBJ2-4, the V gene TRBV10-3, with TRBD2 identical over 8 bases. CDR3 region: CAISDPTSGSVGAKNIQYF. CDR3 DNA sequence: TGTGCCATCAGTGATCCCACGAGCGGGAGTGTTGGAGCCAAAAACATTCAGTACTTC.